This T cell receptor beta chain stems from a study of Tregs in tolerant kidney transplant recipients. Data came from immunoSEQ multiplex PCR; TCRdb stores just in-frame clones and leaves some out. The data hold 240,000 or so clones, with around 81% observed a single time. This CDR3 contains 17 residues. The germline V gene encodes CDR1 SQVTM and CDR2 ANQGSEA. V was pared by 3 bases and J by 2 bases, with 9 bases of the junction left unmatched. The source of this sequence is a human donor in good health. Sequenced material: CD4+ T cells from blood. The chain uses TRBV29-1 and TRBJ2-5; 13 bases agree with TRBD2. In nucleotides, the CDR3 is TGCAGCGTTGAGAGACTAGCGGGAGGAGGGAATCAAGAGACCCAGTACTTC. Protein product: CSVERLAGGGNQETQYF.